The clone carrying this TCR beta chain was picked up one time. These data are taken from a study of blood T cell repertoires in COVID-19. Study-wide background: Acute and convalescent COVID-19 specimens originated in the United States, Italy and Spain. PBMCs, B-cell-depleted T cells, or T cells were the source of the cDNA or gDNA that made up the material.

Per the study methods: Reference gene primer amplification yielded estimated nucleated cell counts. TCRdb's table, derived via immunoSEQ multiplex PCR, lists solely in-frame clones and lacks some. That table is the source of V, J and clone size, and D and trimming were worked out from the DNA. This sample has about 83,000 clones, with roughly 80% found just once. The germline V and J ends were trimmed by 3 bases and 7 bases, with 6 bases remaining between them. The CDR3 is made up of 11 amino acids. In germline, CDR1 is MDHEN, CDR2 SYDVKM. Sequenced input: peripheral blood. The gene calls are TRBV28 and TRBJ1-2; D uncertain. This TCR came from a woman aged 80 or older with acute or convalescent COVID-19. The CDR3: CASSLRFGYTF. CDR3 sequence (DNA): TGTGCCAGCAGTTTGAGATTTGGCTACACCTTC.